The source of this T cell receptor (beta chain) is a study of brain T cells in children with intractable seizures. Details on this clone: Its target is unknown.

Sequencing was limited to surgery cases with top T cell transcript signatures in brain tissue. At least one anti-epileptic drug was given before surgery. The protocol was immunoSEQ multiplex PCR, while the TCRdb copy is restricted to in-frame clones and leaves out a portion. This sample yields some 41,000 clones, of which 80% to 95% are seen a single time; around 5.9% belongs to the top ten. Whole-study findings and limits: Clones missing pre-surgery may reflect undersampling of that blood sample.

Sequencing used peripheral blood, obtained at surgery. The clonotype comes from a girl aged 2 to 9 with tuberous sclerosis and intractable seizures.

CDR3 DNA sequence: TGTGCCAGCAGTTCCTCGACAGGGGAAGGTTCACCCCTCCACTTT. Its translation: CASSSSTGEGSPLHF. The rearrangement joins TRBV6-5 to TRBJ1-6; 8 positions agree with TRBD1. The CDR3 extends over 15 amino acids. Germline loops: CDR1 MNHEY, CDR2 SVGAGI. J lost 9 bases, V lost 4 bases, and 8 bases had no gene match.